This T cell receptor beta chain came from a study of T cells in Graves' hyperthyroidism and ophthalmopathy. Worth noting for this clonotype: The antigen is unknown.

Uncontrolled infection, other autoimmune disease, pregnancy or lactation disqualified patients from enrolment. Amplified regions were TCR beta CDR3 sequences from RNA transcripts. The study used the HTBI primer set for a first-round RT-PCR of the TCR CDR3. Via MiXCR, TCRdb re-called the multiplex PCR reads, giving one row per CDR3 protein. The table records approximately 400,000 distinct CDR3 sequences, over 12% of them present only once. Study-wide points: Blood also carried most thyroid clonotypes expanded above 0.001.

The CDR3 is 14 residues long. Per the germline V gene, CDR1 is MNHGY and CDR2 is SVAAGI. V was pared by 4 bases and J by 7 bases, with 4 bases of the junction left unmatched. Sample: blood. V gene TRBV6-9 combines with J gene TRBJ1-4; TRBD1 agrees at 9 bases. This receptor was identified in a man in his fifties with Graves' ophthalmopathy. CDR3 DNA: TGTGCCAGCAGTTCCGGGACAGGGACTGAAAAACTGTTTTTT. Translated, it gives CASSSGTGTEKLFF.